The 3 T cell receptor beta chains in this list originate from one sample, sequenced in a study of beta chain features in type 1 diabetes. Findings and caveats of the study: In all four CD4+ subsets, TCRB CDR3 length was significantly, moderately reduced in type 1 diabetes.

The entirety of the isolated RNA underwent reverse transcription, so expressed TCRB transcripts were sequenced. Generated by immunoSEQ multiplex PCR, the TCRdb table keeps only in-frame clones and is missing some. The repertoire has hundreds of thousands of clones, 10% to 15% of them found once; the top ten carry about 0.01%. No antigen is known for these receptors. The sample was naive CD4+ T cells from blood. The receptors were sampled from a woman between 18 and 30 years old with type 1 diabetes.

This clone has more than one count but fewer than ten. The rearrangement links TRBV6-5 to TRBJ2-7, with 10 bases fitting TRBD2. The CDR3 is 15 residues long. The trim removed 1 base at V and 3 bases at J, leaving 3 bases unmatched. Germline CDR1 is MNHEY and CDR2 is SVGAGI. CDR3 DNA: TGTGCCAGCAGTTACTTAGCGGGAGGCCTCTACGAGCAGTACTTC. Translation: CASSYLAGGLYEQYF.

V is TRBV29-1 and J is TRBJ1-1; tentatively, D is TRBD1 (6 bases). CDR3 size: 13 residues. Germline V gene data show CDR1 as SQVTM and CDR2 as ANQGSEA. The germline V and J ends were trimmed by 6 bases and 0 bases, with 11 bases remaining between them. The CDR3: CSVRTDMNTEAFF. The CDR3 DNA is TGCAGCGTACGGACAGACATGAACACTGAAGCTTTCTTT.

The V gene is TRBV5-1, the J gene TRBJ2-5; D call uncertain. This CDR3 has 12 residues. V gave up 4 bases and J gave up 5 bases, with 9 bases separating them. Germline V gene data show CDR1 as SGHRS and CDR2 as YFSETQ. The CDR3 protein is CASSEIRETQYF. The CDR3 coding sequence is TGCGCCAGCAGCGAAATCCGGGAGACCCAGTACTTC.